The 28 T cell receptor beta chains below all came from one sample that was sequenced in a study of post-analysis software for immune sequencing data. Antigen specificity for these receptors is unknown. TCR beta cDNA libraries included unique molecular identifiers. One entry per CDR3 protein, called by TCRdb with MiXCR from the PCR reads. Altogether 740,000 or so distinct CDR3 sequences are present, approximately 57% being singletons, with the ten largest covering 4.6%. Study-wide points: Compared with controls, patients had more of about 5 TRBV segments, including TRBV5-6, TRBV5-1 and TRBV20-1.

The sequenced sample was blood. These receptors came from a girl aged 5 to 17 with multiple sclerosis.

The chain uses TRBV3-1 and TRBJ2-3; 12 bases are shared with TRBD2. V lost 2 bases and J lost 6; bases outside the gene matches: 27. Germline V gene lookup returns CDR1 LGHDT and CDR2 YNNKEL (reference sequence). The CDR3 runs 23 residues. The CDR3 region is CASSQLEGLAGTSSTSRSDTQYF. The CDR3 nucleotides are TGTGCCAGCAGCCAACTCGAAGGACTAGCGGGAACTAGCAGCACGTCTCGATCGGATACGCAGTATTTT.

The chain couples TRBV20-1 to TRBJ1-1; D gene unclear. The CDR3 spans 15 residues. Germline V gene data show CDR1 as DFQATT and CDR2 as SNEGSKA (reference sequence). V shed 0 bases and J shed 0 bases, with 11 bases lying between them. In DNA, the CDR3 is TGCAGTGCTAGAGATACGGATTGCATGAACACTGAAGCTTTCTTT. Residues: CSARDTDCMNTEAFF.

The chain couples TRBV29-1 to TRBJ1-1; no firm D call. Trimming removed 0 bases from V and 4 bases from J, with 9 bases in between. The CDR3 spans 13 residues. CDR1 is SQVTM, CDR2 ANQGSEA, per germline. The CDR3 DNA reads as TGCAGCGTTGAAGATGCCAGAGGCACTGAAGCTTTCTTT. This translates into CSVEDARGTEAFF.

This chain connects TRBV12-3 or TRBV12-4 to TRBJ2-1, with 7 nucleotides matching TRBD2. Trimming cost V 7 bases and J 3 bases; bases outside gene matches: 6. The CDR3 runs to 14 residues. The CDR3 spells CASIHRDYYNEQFF. The CDR3 nucleotides are TGTGCCAGCATACACCGGGACTACTACAATGAGCAGTTCTTC.

The chain carries TRBV12-3 or TRBV12-4 and TRBJ2-1; 9 nucleotides match TRBD2. The CDR3 contains 16 residues. Trimming removed 5 bases from V and 7 bases from J; junction bases left unmatched: 12. CDR3 sequence reads: CASSHRREGLNNEQFF. The CDR3 nucleotides are TGTGCCAGCAGTCACAGGCGGGAGGGCCTTAATAATGAGCAGTTCTTC.

The chain combines TRBV5-6 with TRBJ1-2; 9 bases fit TRBD1. Germline values: CDR1 SGHDT, CDR2 YYEEEE. This CDR3 contains 13 residues. With V trimmed by 5 bases and J by 7 bases, 6 bases remained unmatched. The CDR3 nucleotides read TGTGCCAGCAGGCCGACAGGGGGGCTTGGCTACACCTTC. It translates to CASRPTGGLGYTF.

The chain is built from TRBV5-1 and TRBJ1-2; a possible D gene is TRBD1 (5 bases). CDR1 SGHRS and CDR2 YFSETQ come from the germline V gene. With 0 bases removed from V and 8 bases from J, the gap between germline ends came to 11 bases. The CDR3 is made up of 13 amino acids. CDR3 DNA: TGCGCCAGCAGCTTGGGGGCAGGGAGAGGCTACACCTTC. Translating it yields CASSLGAGRGYTF.

This clonotype was seen once. This chain links TRBV20-1 with TRBJ1-2, with D maybe TRBD1 (6 bases). With 3 bases removed from V and 2 bases from J, the gap between germline ends came to 10 bases. Germline-derived CDR1 and CDR2 are DFQATT and SNEGSKA (reference sequence). The CDR3 has 13 amino acids. The CDR3 protein is CSARDDRNYGYTF. The CDR3 DNA follows: TGCAGTGCTAGGGACGACAGGAACTATGGCTACACCTTC.

This clonotype appeared a few times. The gene calls are TRBV20-1 and TRBJ2-7; possibly TRBD2 for D (5 bases). Between the trimmed V and J ends, which lost 2 bases and 5 bases, there was a span of 16 bases. This CDR3 spans 14 amino acids. Looked up from germline, CDR1 is DFQATT and CDR2 is SNEGSKA (reference sequence). CDR3 DNA sequence: TGCAGTGCTAGAATTTTCGGTCTGCGGGACGAGCAGTACTTC. Its protein is CSARIFGLRDEQYF.

This clonotype was counted a few times. The V gene is TRBV5-1, the J gene TRBJ2-7, with D perhaps matching TRBD1 (7 bases). The V end was cut by 0 bases, the J end by 3 bases, with 19 bases between. The germline V gene has CDR1 SGHRS and CDR2 YFSETQ. The CDR3 extends over 17 amino acids. CDR3 nucleotide sequence: TGCGCCAGCAGCTTGGTTTCTAGGCAGGGGGGCCGCTACGAGCAGTACTTC. Translation gives CASSLVSRQGGRYEQYF.

This sequence joins TRBV19 and TRBJ2-6; D gene uncertain. The germline V and J ends were trimmed by 1 base and 1 base, with 11 bases remaining between them. Germline CDR1 reads LNHDA; CDR2 reads SQIVND (reference sequence). The CDR3 is made up of 17 amino acids. CDR3 sequence reads: CASSIVGPASGANVLTF. In DNA, the CDR3 is TGTGCCAGTAGTATAGTGGGCCCCGCGTCTGGGGCCAACGTCCTGACTTTC.

The rearrangement uses TRBV5-1 and TRBJ2-1, with D tentatively TRBD2 (6 bases). The ends were cut back, 1 base at V and 2 bases at J, with 13 bases in the middle. CDR3 size: 16 residues. The germline CDR1 and CDR2 sequences are SGHRS and YFSETQ. The CDR3: CASSLTGVLPYNEQFF. In nucleotides, the CDR3 is TGCGCCAGCAGCTTGACGGGGGTGCTTCCCTACAATGAGCAGTTCTTC.

Many counts were recorded for this clonotype. The chain recombines TRBV5-1 with TRBJ2-5; D remains ambiguous. V was cut by 1 base and J by 0 bases, with 1 base left in between. Germline V gene sequence: CDR1 SGHRS, CDR2 YFSETQ. The CDR3 has 12 residues. The CDR3 is CASSLHQETQYF. The CDR3 DNA is TGCGCCAGCAGCTTGCACCAAGAGACCCAGTACTTC.

In its sample, this clonotype was seen many times. This rearrangement joins TRBV10-3 to TRBJ1-2; D not certain. This CDR3 contains 11 residues. V was trimmed by 5 bases and J by 2 bases, leaving 3 bases between them. Germline V CDR1 and CDR2: ENHRY, SYGVKD. The CDR3 DNA follows: TGTGCCATCAGTAAGAACTATGGCTACACCTTC. Translating gives CAISKNYGYTF.

This clonotype turned up a few times. The chain employs TRBV6-5 and TRBJ1-6; 7 bases are shared with TRBD1. J was trimmed by 8 bases and V by 5 bases; bases with no gene match: 6. This CDR3 is built from 14 residues. CDR1 is MNHEY, CDR2 SVGAGI, per germline. The CDR3 protein is CASSKPDRHSPLHF. CDR3 bases: TGTGCCAGCAGTAAACCGGACAGGCATTCACCCCTCCACTTT.

The rearrangement links TRBV7-9 to TRBJ2-7; weak D call: TRBD2 (5 bases). V was trimmed by 0 bases and J by 2 bases, leaving 14 bases between them. Germline CDR1 and CDR2: SEHNR and FQNEAQ (reference sequence). The CDR3 loop spans 16 amino acids. CDR3 sequence: CASSLASGSGTYEQYF. DNA of the CDR3: TGTGCCAGCAGCTTAGCGTCCGGGTCGGGGACCTACGAGCAGTACTTC.

This clonotype has only a few counts. The rearrangement links TRBV10-3 to TRBJ1-2; 9 positions agree with TRBD1. The ends lost 2 bases at V and 2 bases at J; junction bases unmatched: 6. The CDR3 contains 16 residues. Germline V lookup: CDR1 ENHRY, CDR2 SYGVKD. CDR3 nucleotides: TGTGCCATCAGTGAGCGCTGGGACAGGGCGAACTATGGCTACACCTTC. This codes for CAISERWDRANYGYTF.

This clonotype appeared a few times. A much larger clone lies a single base off, so this may be a read error. The rearrangement links TRBV7-2 to TRBJ2-6; D possibly uses TRBD1 or TRBD2 (5 bases each). V was clipped by 5 bases and J by 10 bases, with 15 bases between them. CDR3 size: 14 residues. CDR1 is SGHTA, CDR2 FQGNSA, per germline. The CDR3 DNA sequence: TGTGCCAGCAGCCCGAGACGGGGCTATAACGTCCTGACTTTC. It codes for CASSPRRGYNVLTF.

J is TRBJ2-7 and V is TRBV29-1; D uncertain. The CDR3 runs to 11 residues. Between the trimmed V and J ends, which lost 7 bases and 6 bases, there was a span of 13 bases. Germline loops: CDR1 SQVTM, CDR2 ANQGSEA. The CDR3 loop is CSDVSGFEQYF. CDR3 nucleotide sequence: TGCAGCGATGTCTCTGGGTTCGAGCAGTACTTC.

This clonotype was counted between two and nine times. The chain has TRBV5-1 and TRBJ2-3, with 7 bases identical to TRBD2. Germline V gene data show CDR1 as SGHRS and CDR2 as YFSETQ. After removal of 4 bases from V and 5 bases from J, the junction contained 7 bases not matched to a gene. The CDR3 sequence is 14 residues long. The CDR3 bases are TGCGCCAGCAGCGGCGGGGGTTTTGGAGATACGCAGTATTTT. Encoded protein: CASSGGGFGDTQYF.

The chain employs TRBV25-1 and TRBJ1-1; 9 nucleotides line up with TRBD1. The CDR3 has 17 amino acids. Germline CDR1 and CDR2: MGHDK and SYGVNS. V lost 3 bases and J lost 1; bases outside the gene matches: 9. CDR3 in amino acids: CASSDLHPGQGNTEAFF. CDR3 nucleotide sequence: TGTGCCAGCAGTGACCTGCACCCGGGACAGGGGAACACTGAAGCTTTCTTT.

A note on this clonotype: The junction shows a germline mismatch at one end, possibly a read error. The chain recombines TRBV7-3 with TRBJ2-3, with D possibly TRBD1 on 6 matching bases. CDR1 is SGHTA, CDR2 FQGTGA, per germline. This CDR3 region has 15 residues. The CDR3 region is CTSSHQGSITDTQYF. The CDR3 DNA reads TGTACCAGCAGTCATCAGGGGTCCATCACAGATACGCAGTATTTT.

This clonotype was seen a handful of times. The DNA of the CDR3 is TGTGCCAGCAGTGCCGGAGGACCCGTGGAGCAGTACTTC. Its protein is CASSAGGPVEQYF. The chain joins TRBV28 to TRBJ2-4, with D possibly being TRBD2 (5 bases). The V end lost 5 bases, the J end lost 13 bases, and 18 bases lay between the germline ends. Per germline, CDR1 MDHEN and CDR2 SYDVKM. The length of the CDR3 is 13 residues.

The sample holds a few counts of this clonotype. This chain links TRBV29-1 with TRBJ2-5; the D call may be TRBD1 or TRBD2 (5 bases each). The CDR3 is made up of 14 amino acids. V was trimmed by 4 bases and J by 2 bases, leaving 14 bases between them. Per germline, CDR1 SQVTM and CDR2 ANQGSEA. The CDR3 nucleotides read TGCAGCGTTGCGGGGCTAGTGATACAAGAGACCCAGTACTTC. Translated: CSVAGLVIQETQYF.

The gene calls are TRBV29-1 and TRBJ2-1; TRBD2 matches 7 bases. Germline trimming cut 8 bases from V and 0 bases from J; bases unmatched to any gene: 13. The germline gives CDR1 SQVTM, CDR2 ANQGSEA. The CDR3 consists of 16 residues. The CDR3 DNA is TGCAGCCAAAGGAGCGGGGCCAGAAGCTCCTACAATGAGCAGTTCTTC. Protein: CSQRSGARSSYNEQFF.

The chain combines TRBV30 with TRBJ2-1; 14 bases agree with TRBD2. Germline CDR1 is GTSNPN and CDR2 is SVGIG (reference sequence). The CDR3 has 17 residues. The V segment lost 3 bases and the J segment 8 bases; nucleotides outside the gene matches: 12. The CDR3 DNA follows: TGTGCCTGGAGCTCGGGACTAGCGGGGGTTGGTGGGTATGAGCAGTTCTTC. Protein: CAWSSGLAGVGGYEQFF.

This clonotype was counted a few times. The rearrangement links TRBV15 to TRBJ2-5; D unresolved. The CDR3 sequence is 15 residues long. Germline V CDR1 and CDR2: LNHNV, YYDKDF (reference sequence). Trimming stripped 0 bases from V and 2 bases from J, with 10 bases between. The chain's CDR3 is CATSRDIGRQETQYF. CDR3 in DNA: TGTGCCACCAGCAGAGATATCGGCAGACAAGAGACCCAGTACTTC.

This clonotype appeared a few times. The chain is built from TRBV10-3 and TRBJ2-1; D is possibly TRBD1 (6 bases). The germline gives CDR1 ENHRY, CDR2 SYGVKD. V lost 1 base, J lost 5 bases, and 9 bases lay in between. This CDR3 contains 14 residues. The CDR3 spells CAISELGANNEQFF. CDR3 in DNA: TGTGCCATCAGTGAGTTGGGGGCAAACAATGAGCAGTTCTTC.